This T cell receptor (beta chain) was observed in a study of shared clonotypes between healthy human individuals. Across the study: Donor ages ranged 18 to 49 years: a couple of women, a few men. Each donor had three CD4 naive, three CD4 memory, two CD8 naive and one CD8 memory plate.

Germline V gene sequence: CDR1 MNHNS, CDR2 SASEGT. Trimming pared 0 bases from V and 3 bases from J, leaving 11 bases between. There are 15 residues in the CDR3. Several immunoSEQ plates received, in even portions, the genomic DNA of each subset. The protocol was immunoSEQ multiplex PCR, while the TCRdb copy is restricted to in-frame clones and leaves out a portion. The repertoire consists of 2,500,000 or so clones, with roughly 90% occurring once and the leading ten covering around 0.38%. The sequencing input was naive CD4+ T cells from PBMCs. Described subset: CD45RA+ positively selected. The rearrangement uses TRBV6-1 and TRBJ1-2, with D possibly matching TRBD1 (5 bases). This sequence originates from a man younger than 35 in good health. Some clones in this sample may be carry-over from other donors' samples. This CDR3 is CASSEALGTHYGYTF. CDR3 nucleotides: TGTGCCAGCAGTGAAGCGCTCGGGACCCACTATGGCTACACCTTC.